This is a list of T cell receptor beta chains from one sample in a study of cytomegalovirus exposure and HLA in healthy donors. Profiling relied on immunoSEQ multiplex PCR, and the TCRdb table lists in-frame clones only, not all of them. The sample holds over 85,000 clones, 60% to 85% seen once. The sequencing sample was made of PBMCs. The source of these receptors is an older woman in good health and CMV-seropositive. CDR3s include the opening cysteine and the closing phenylalanine or tryptophan. The D gene is left open where the match is weak. The size field is filled for only some rows; it gives once, few, many or a size class.

TRBJ1-2 | NA | NA | TRBV6-6 | TGTGCCAGCAGTATCAGTGATTATGGCTACACCTTC | CASSISDYGYTF
TRBJ1-4 | NA | NA | TRBV30 | TGTGCCTTCGACAGGATTAATGAAAAACTGTTTTTT | CAFDRINEKLFF
TRBJ2-1 | NA | TRBD1 | TRBV18 | TGTGCCAGCTCACCACCCTCAGGGACAGGGAATAATGAGCAGTTCTTC | CASSPPSGTGNNEQFF
TRBJ2-7 | NA | TRBD2 | TRBV19 | TGTGCCAGTAGTATTGGACTAGCGGGTAACTACGAGCAGTACTTC | CASSIGLAGNYEQYF
TRBJ1-5 | NA | TRBD1 | TRBV19 | TGTGCCAGTAGTCAGCCGACCACAGGGGGTGGTGATCAGCCCCAGCATTTT | CASSQPTTGGGDQPQHF
TRBJ2-7 | NA | NA | TRBV28 | TGTGCCAGCAGTTCCCTTGGGGGGGGGCCCAACTCCTACGAGCAGTACTTC | CASSSLGGGPNSYEQYF
TRBJ2-7 | NA | NA | TRBV27 | TGTGCCAGCAGGCCGCTCGGGGGAAAGCAGTACTTC | CASRPLGGKQYF
TRBJ1-1 | NA | NA | TRBV7-3 | TGTGCCAGCAGCTCGACAGGTCCAAACACTGAAGCTTTCTTT | CASSSTGPNTEAFF
TRBJ2-1 | NA | NA | TRBV4-1 | TGCGCCAGCAGCCAAGATCGGGGGAACCAGTTCTTC | CASSQDRGNQFF
TRBJ2-3 | NA | NA | TRBV6-5 | TGTGCCAGCAGTCTACAGGGAAACTGGGGAGATACGCAGTATTTT | CASSLQGNWGDTQYF
TRBJ1-3 | NA | NA | TRBV18 | TGTGCCAGCTCACCGGACACCGACACCATATATTTT | CASSPDTDTIYF
TRBJ2-3 | NA | NA | TRBV29-1 | TGCAGCGTTGATCAGGGGAACGCAGATACGCAGTATTTT | CSVDQGNADTQYF
TRBJ2-1 | once | TRBD2 | TRBV15 | TGTGCCACCAGCCGCGGACTAGAGGAGCAAGGTGAGCAGTTCTTC | CATSRGLEEQGEQFF
TRBJ2-1 | NA | NA | TRBV5-1 | TGCGCCAGCAGTCTTGCCAGCGGATGGGTAAATGAGCAGTTCTTC | CASSLASGWVNEQFF
TRBJ1-1 | NA | NA | TRBV7-6 | TGTGCCAGCAGCTTATTCGCTGCGGGGGAGAGGACTGAAGCTTTCTTT | CASSLFAAGERTEAFF
TRBJ1-2 | NA | NA | TRBV28 | TGTGCCAGCAGTTTAGAGGTGCACTATGGCTACACCTTC | CASSLEVHYGYTF
TRBJ2-7 | once | NA | TRBV21-1 | TGTGCCACCGAAACGGGAGGTTCGTACGAGCAGTACTTC | CATETGGSYEQYF
TRBJ2-1 | NA | TRBD2 | TRBV6-1 | TGTGCCAGCAGTGGCATGACTAGCGGGAGAAATGAGCAGTTCTTC | CASSGMTSGRNEQFF
TRBJ2-1 | few | TRBD2 | TRBV10-1 | TGCGCCAGCAGTCTCAGCGGGGGACGGGGTGAGCAGTTCTTC | CASSLSGGRGEQFF
TRBJ1-2 | NA | NA | TRBV14 | TGTGCCAGCAGCCAAGATTGGAACAGGGCTGACTATGGCTACACCTTC | CASSQDWNRADYGYTF
TRBJ2-7 | NA | NA | TRBV19 | TGTGCCAGTAGTATAGCCGTCTCCTACGAGCAGTACTTC | CASSIAVSYEQYF
TRBJ2-2 | NA | NA | TRBV7-9 | TGTTCCAGCAGCTTAGAGGCAGGGGTCCCCGGGGAGCTGTTTTTT | CSSSLEAGVPGELFF
TRBJ1-6 | NA | TRBD1 | TRBV29-1 | TGCAGCGTGGGGGACAGGGATAATTCACCCCTCCACTTT | CSVGDRDNSPLHF
TRBJ1-2 | NA | NA | TRBV19 | TGTGCCAGTAATACAGGGCAGGGGTCTGGCTACACCTTC | CASNTGQGSGYTF
TRBJ2-3 | once | TRBD2 | TRBV7-9 | TGTGCCAGCAGCTTAGAAGTCCCTTGGGGGGGAGATACGCAGTATTTT | CASSLEVPWGGDTQYF
TRBJ2-1 | NA | NA | TRBV27 | TGTGCCAGCAGTTTATCGGAGGTTTTCGGTGAGCAGTTCTTC | CASSLSEVFGEQFF
TRBJ2-2 | NA | NA | TRBV7-9 | TGTGCCAGCAGTCCTTGGACACCGAACACCGGGGAGCTGTTTTTT | CASSPWTPNTGELFF
TRBJ2-1 | NA | NA | TRBV9 | TGTGCCAGCAGCGTAGATGTGTCTACCTACAATGAGCAGTTCTTC | CASSVDVSTYNEQFF
TRBJ1-2 | NA | TRBD1 | TRBV5-6 | TGTGCCAGCAGAAGGCAGGGGGCGATCTATGGCTACACCTTC | CASRRQGAIYGYTF
TRBJ1-1 | few | NA | TRBV19 | TGTGCCAGTAGTACTTCGGGTGAGGGTGAAGCTTTCTTT | CASSTSGEGEAFF
TRBJ2-1 | NA | TRBD1 | TRBV5-4 | TGTGCCAGCAGCTTGGACAGGGGGCAAAGTTATGAGCAGTTCTTC | CASSLDRGQSYEQFF
TRBJ2-7 | NA | TRBD1 | TRBV6-4 | TGTGCCAGATATACCCGGGACAGTTCCTACGAGCAGTACTTC | CARYTRDSSYEQYF